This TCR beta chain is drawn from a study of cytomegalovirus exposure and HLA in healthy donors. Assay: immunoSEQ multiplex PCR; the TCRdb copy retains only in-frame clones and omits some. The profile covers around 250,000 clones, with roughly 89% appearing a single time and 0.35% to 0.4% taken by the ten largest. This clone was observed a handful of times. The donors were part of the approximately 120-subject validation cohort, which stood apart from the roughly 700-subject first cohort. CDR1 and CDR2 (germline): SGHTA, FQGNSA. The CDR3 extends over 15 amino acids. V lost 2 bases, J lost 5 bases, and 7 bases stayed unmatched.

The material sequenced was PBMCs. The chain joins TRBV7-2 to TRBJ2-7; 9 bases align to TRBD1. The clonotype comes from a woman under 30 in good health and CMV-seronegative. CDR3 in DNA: TGTGCCAGCAGCTTACATGGACAGGGGAGCCACGAGCAGTACTTC. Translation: CASSLHGQGSHEQYF.